The following is a TCR beta chain sequence with its context. No antigen is known for it. CD45RO negativity and positive selection for CCR7 defined naive CD8 cells, a population that excluded terminally differentiated effector memory CD45RA+ cells. V was pared by 4 bases and J by 4 bases, with 6 bases of the junction left unmatched. CDR3 length: 15 amino acids. Germline V gene data show CDR1 as MDHEN and CDR2 as SYDVKM. This sample was included in a study of shared clonotypes between healthy human individuals. Findings of the study overall: Unshared clonotypes carried lower generation probabilities than those common to all four donors.

Per the original data handling: ImmunoSEQ output lacked quality scores and full-length reads, limiting matched filtering. Sequencing was performed with immunoSEQ multiplex PCR; in TCRdb, only in-frame clones are kept and a portion is missing. V, J and clone size were drawn from that table, and D and trimming were deduced from the DNA. Of about 2,100,000 clones listed, 93% were seen once; the top ten hold about 1.8%. Sequencing was done on a sample of naive CD8+ T cells from PBMCs. The V gene is TRBV28, the J gene TRBJ2-7; 11 nucleotides match TRBD2. The receptor was isolated from a man between 18 and 29 years old in good health. Some clones in this sample may be carry-over from other donors' samples. The chain's CDR3 is CASSYPPSGRYEQYF. The CDR3 DNA sequence: TGTGCCAGCAGTTACCCCCCTAGCGGGAGGTACGAGCAGTACTTC.